The clone carrying this TCR beta chain has only a few counts. The target antigen is unknown. Then a second PCR, running about 6 to 12 cycles, was carried out with a sample-barcoded 5' primer and a J-beta primer mix. Researchers report that a template-switch adaptor with 12 random nucleotides tagged each cDNA molecule. TCRdb recomputed calls from the 5' RACE reads with MiXCR, one row per CDR3 protein. Of 1.5 million or so distinct CDR3 sequences in the sample, less than 45% were seen once. The sample is drawn from a study of blood T cells in healthy people across ages. Regarding the study as a whole: A conclusive naive versus antigen-experienced comparison was prevented by the unsorted PBMCs. Diversity estimates drawn from one million T cells were deemed underestimates.

The junction had 6 bases not matched to a gene; V was cut back by 3 bases and J by 1 base. The V gene's germline CDR1 is DFQATT and CDR2 SNEGSKA (reference sequence). CDR3 length: 15 amino acids. Material: blood. The rearrangement links TRBV20-1 to TRBJ2-7, with 10 bases aligning to TRBD2. The receptor comes from a woman under 30 in good health. CDR3 bases: TGCAGTGCTAGGGCTAGCGGGAGTCTTTCCTACGAGCAGTACTTC. Residues: CSARASGSLSYEQYF.